These 12 T cell receptor beta chains share one sample of origin, sequenced in a study of post-analysis software for immune sequencing data. Broader study findings: Five or six TRBV segments appeared more often in patients than in controls, and TRBV5-6, TRBV5-1 and TRBV20-1 were among these.

Libraries were made from TCR beta cDNA, and they carried unique molecular identifiers. MiXCR was run by TCRdb on the PCR reads, yielding one entry per CDR3 protein. The sample has just over 250,000 distinct CDR3 sequences, less than 40% seen once. Their antigens remain unidentified. The material sequenced was blood. Receptor source: a girl aged 5-17 years with multiple sclerosis.

As to this clonotype: Compared with germline, one end of the junction differs, possibly owing to a read error. The chain joins TRBV7-2 to TRBJ2-7; D is tentatively TRBD1 or TRBD2 (5 bases each). This CDR3 is built from 13 residues. CDR1 is SGHTA, CDR2 FQGNSA, per germline. DNA for the CDR3: TGTGCCAGCACCCAGGGACGGAACTACGGGCAGTACTTC. It is translated as CASTQGRNYGQYF.

The gene calls are TRBV12-5 and TRBJ1-2; D is uncertain. CDR1 and CDR2 (germline): LGHNT, FRNRAP. The CDR3 loop spans 11 amino acids. Trimming left V 6 bases short and J 3 bases short, with 5 bases between. In DNA, the CDR3 is TGTGCTAGTGGATATTACTATGGCTACACCTTC. Residues: CASGYYYGYTF.

This clonotype was observed at least ten times. The chain recombines TRBV9 with TRBJ2-1; D possibly corresponds to TRBD1 (6 bases). Trimming shortened V by 0 bases and J by 7 bases, and 14 bases separated the two germline ends. CDR3 length: 15 residues. Germline V gene sequence: CDR1 SGDLS, CDR2 YYNGEE. CDR3 protein: CASSVELRQGNEQFF. DNA of the CDR3: TGTGCCAGCAGCGTAGAGCTAAGGCAGGGGAATGAGCAGTTCTTC.

The V gene is TRBV7-2, the J gene TRBJ1-2; D is perhaps TRBD1 (6 bases). V was cut by 5 bases and J by 3 bases, with 16 bases left in between. CDR3 length equals 15 residues. The germline gives CDR1 SGHTA, CDR2 FQGNSA. The CDR3 DNA is TGTGCCAGCAGCCCCCGAGGGGGGGCTCACTATGGCTACACCTTC. Translated, it gives CASSPRGGAHYGYTF.

In regard to this clonotype: A single base separates this from a much larger clone, so it may be a read error. This chain joins TRBV5-5 and TRBJ1-6; D is undetermined. The CDR3 sequence is 17 residues long. Per the germline V gene, CDR1 is SGHKS and CDR2 is YYEKEE (reference sequence). V was pared by 4 bases and J by 7 bases, with 21 bases between. CDR3 in DNA: TGTGCCAGCAGCCTGCACTGGTGGACTGGAGGAAATTCACCCCTCCACTTT. Amino acid sequence: CASSLHWWTGGNSPLHF.

The chain is built from TRBV29-1 and TRBJ2-5; D tentatively reads TRBD1 or TRBD2 (5 bases each). Trimming left V 4 bases short and J 1 base short, with 22 bases between. Germline V gene sequence: CDR1 SQVTM, CDR2 ANQGSEA. This CDR3 region has 17 residues. CDR3 nucleotide sequence: TGCAGCGTTGCGGGTGCTGAGGGACCGCCGTTCCAAGAGACCCAGTACTTC. The encoded protein is CSVAGAEGPPFQETQYF.

This clonotype occurred many times. The chain carries TRBV4-1 and TRBJ2-3, with a weak D call TRBD2 (6 bases). CDR3 length: 15 amino acids. Trimming took off 0 bases at V and 4 bases at J, with 11 bases between the two ends. The germline CDR1 and CDR2 sequences are MGHRA and YSYEKL. The CDR3 spells CASSQEAGLADTQYF. The CDR3 nucleotides are TGCGCCAGCAGCCAAGAGGCGGGACTGGCAGATACGCAGTATTTT.

This clonotype was recorded a few times. V gene TRBV11-2 combines with J gene TRBJ1-3, with 8 bases that match TRBD1. Per the germline V gene, CDR1 is SGHAT and CDR2 is FQNNGV. The CDR3 runs to 16 residues. Trimming took 0 bases from V and 3 from J; bases not matched to a gene: 4. CDR3: CASSLDAGGGGNTIYF. The CDR3 region has the DNA TGTGCCAGCAGCTTAGACGCAGGGGGCGGTGGAAACACCATATATTTT. The whole variable domain, filled in from reference TRBV11-2 and TRBJ1-3, reads EAGVAQSPRYKIIEKRQSVAFWCNPISGHATLYWYQQILGQGPKLLIQFQNNGVVDDSQLPKDRFSAERLKGVDSTLKIQPAKLEDSAVYLCASSLDAGGGGNTIYFGEGSWLTVV.

This clonotype was counted at least ten times. The chain employs TRBV6-5 and TRBJ2-5; a possible D gene is TRBD1 (5 bases). Trimming pared 5 bases from V and 5 bases from J, leaving 15 bases between. The CDR3 runs to 14 residues. Germline values: CDR1 MNHEY, CDR2 SVGAGI. This CDR3 reads CASSMTVTGETQYF. For the CDR3, the DNA is TGTGCCAGCAGTATGACAGTAACAGGCGAGACCCAGTACTTC.

The chain is built from TRBV20-1 and TRBJ1-1, with a possible D match to TRBD1 (5 bases). The CDR3 covers 15 residues. Germline V CDR1 and CDR2: DFQATT, SNEGSKA (reference sequence). V shed 1 base and J shed 4 bases, with 16 bases lying between them. CDR3 sequence: CSARVNSREGTEAFF. CDR3 DNA: TGCAGTGCTAGAGTTAACAGCAGGGAGGGCACTGAAGCTTTCTTT.

This clonotype came up many times. The chain couples TRBV5-1 to TRBJ2-5; the D gene is possibly TRBD2 (6 bases). This CDR3 is built from 15 residues. Trimming took off 0 bases at V and 2 bases at J, with 11 bases between the two ends. The V gene's germline CDR1 is SGHRS and CDR2 YFSETQ. The CDR3 sequence is CASSLEGSGQETQYF. CDR3 DNA sequence: TGCGCCAGCAGCTTGGAGGGTAGCGGACAAGAGACCCAGTACTTC.

This clonotype occurred a few times. The chain employs TRBV7-2 and TRBJ2-3, with TRBD2 matching 11 bases. With 4 bases clipped from V and 2 bases from J, the junction kept 5 bases outside the gene matches. The germline gives CDR1 SGHTA, CDR2 FQGNSA. This CDR3 region has 16 residues. The CDR3 DNA reads as TGTGCCAGCAGCTCCTTAGCGGGGGGGCTCACAGATACGCAGTATTTT. Protein sequence: CASSSLAGGLTDTQYF.